This record looks at one T cell receptor beta chain sequence and its context. Trimming pared 7 bases from V and 5 bases from J, leaving 11 bases between. The CDR3 totals 12 residues. This entry is derived from a study of blood T cell repertoires in COVID-19. Across the whole study: PBMCs, B-cell-depleted T cells, or T cells provided the cDNA or gDNA that made up the material.

In the authors' workflow: Reference gene primer amplification yielded estimated nucleated cell counts. Here immunoSEQ multiplex PCR was the method, and the copy in TCRdb shows in-frame clones only, minus some. V, J and clone size derive from that table, while D and trimming were established from the DNA sequence. Of a few hundred thousand clones in the sample, 70% to 90% were seen once. The sample taken for sequencing was PBMCs or T cells enriched from blood (not recorded which). The rearrangement uses TRBV12-3 or TRBV12-4 and TRBJ2-5; D gene uncertain. This sequence originates from a man in his thirties or forties with acute COVID-19. The CDR3 loop reads CASTQALETQYF. The CDR3 DNA reads as TGTGCCAGCACTCAAGCCTTGGAGACCCAGTACTTC.